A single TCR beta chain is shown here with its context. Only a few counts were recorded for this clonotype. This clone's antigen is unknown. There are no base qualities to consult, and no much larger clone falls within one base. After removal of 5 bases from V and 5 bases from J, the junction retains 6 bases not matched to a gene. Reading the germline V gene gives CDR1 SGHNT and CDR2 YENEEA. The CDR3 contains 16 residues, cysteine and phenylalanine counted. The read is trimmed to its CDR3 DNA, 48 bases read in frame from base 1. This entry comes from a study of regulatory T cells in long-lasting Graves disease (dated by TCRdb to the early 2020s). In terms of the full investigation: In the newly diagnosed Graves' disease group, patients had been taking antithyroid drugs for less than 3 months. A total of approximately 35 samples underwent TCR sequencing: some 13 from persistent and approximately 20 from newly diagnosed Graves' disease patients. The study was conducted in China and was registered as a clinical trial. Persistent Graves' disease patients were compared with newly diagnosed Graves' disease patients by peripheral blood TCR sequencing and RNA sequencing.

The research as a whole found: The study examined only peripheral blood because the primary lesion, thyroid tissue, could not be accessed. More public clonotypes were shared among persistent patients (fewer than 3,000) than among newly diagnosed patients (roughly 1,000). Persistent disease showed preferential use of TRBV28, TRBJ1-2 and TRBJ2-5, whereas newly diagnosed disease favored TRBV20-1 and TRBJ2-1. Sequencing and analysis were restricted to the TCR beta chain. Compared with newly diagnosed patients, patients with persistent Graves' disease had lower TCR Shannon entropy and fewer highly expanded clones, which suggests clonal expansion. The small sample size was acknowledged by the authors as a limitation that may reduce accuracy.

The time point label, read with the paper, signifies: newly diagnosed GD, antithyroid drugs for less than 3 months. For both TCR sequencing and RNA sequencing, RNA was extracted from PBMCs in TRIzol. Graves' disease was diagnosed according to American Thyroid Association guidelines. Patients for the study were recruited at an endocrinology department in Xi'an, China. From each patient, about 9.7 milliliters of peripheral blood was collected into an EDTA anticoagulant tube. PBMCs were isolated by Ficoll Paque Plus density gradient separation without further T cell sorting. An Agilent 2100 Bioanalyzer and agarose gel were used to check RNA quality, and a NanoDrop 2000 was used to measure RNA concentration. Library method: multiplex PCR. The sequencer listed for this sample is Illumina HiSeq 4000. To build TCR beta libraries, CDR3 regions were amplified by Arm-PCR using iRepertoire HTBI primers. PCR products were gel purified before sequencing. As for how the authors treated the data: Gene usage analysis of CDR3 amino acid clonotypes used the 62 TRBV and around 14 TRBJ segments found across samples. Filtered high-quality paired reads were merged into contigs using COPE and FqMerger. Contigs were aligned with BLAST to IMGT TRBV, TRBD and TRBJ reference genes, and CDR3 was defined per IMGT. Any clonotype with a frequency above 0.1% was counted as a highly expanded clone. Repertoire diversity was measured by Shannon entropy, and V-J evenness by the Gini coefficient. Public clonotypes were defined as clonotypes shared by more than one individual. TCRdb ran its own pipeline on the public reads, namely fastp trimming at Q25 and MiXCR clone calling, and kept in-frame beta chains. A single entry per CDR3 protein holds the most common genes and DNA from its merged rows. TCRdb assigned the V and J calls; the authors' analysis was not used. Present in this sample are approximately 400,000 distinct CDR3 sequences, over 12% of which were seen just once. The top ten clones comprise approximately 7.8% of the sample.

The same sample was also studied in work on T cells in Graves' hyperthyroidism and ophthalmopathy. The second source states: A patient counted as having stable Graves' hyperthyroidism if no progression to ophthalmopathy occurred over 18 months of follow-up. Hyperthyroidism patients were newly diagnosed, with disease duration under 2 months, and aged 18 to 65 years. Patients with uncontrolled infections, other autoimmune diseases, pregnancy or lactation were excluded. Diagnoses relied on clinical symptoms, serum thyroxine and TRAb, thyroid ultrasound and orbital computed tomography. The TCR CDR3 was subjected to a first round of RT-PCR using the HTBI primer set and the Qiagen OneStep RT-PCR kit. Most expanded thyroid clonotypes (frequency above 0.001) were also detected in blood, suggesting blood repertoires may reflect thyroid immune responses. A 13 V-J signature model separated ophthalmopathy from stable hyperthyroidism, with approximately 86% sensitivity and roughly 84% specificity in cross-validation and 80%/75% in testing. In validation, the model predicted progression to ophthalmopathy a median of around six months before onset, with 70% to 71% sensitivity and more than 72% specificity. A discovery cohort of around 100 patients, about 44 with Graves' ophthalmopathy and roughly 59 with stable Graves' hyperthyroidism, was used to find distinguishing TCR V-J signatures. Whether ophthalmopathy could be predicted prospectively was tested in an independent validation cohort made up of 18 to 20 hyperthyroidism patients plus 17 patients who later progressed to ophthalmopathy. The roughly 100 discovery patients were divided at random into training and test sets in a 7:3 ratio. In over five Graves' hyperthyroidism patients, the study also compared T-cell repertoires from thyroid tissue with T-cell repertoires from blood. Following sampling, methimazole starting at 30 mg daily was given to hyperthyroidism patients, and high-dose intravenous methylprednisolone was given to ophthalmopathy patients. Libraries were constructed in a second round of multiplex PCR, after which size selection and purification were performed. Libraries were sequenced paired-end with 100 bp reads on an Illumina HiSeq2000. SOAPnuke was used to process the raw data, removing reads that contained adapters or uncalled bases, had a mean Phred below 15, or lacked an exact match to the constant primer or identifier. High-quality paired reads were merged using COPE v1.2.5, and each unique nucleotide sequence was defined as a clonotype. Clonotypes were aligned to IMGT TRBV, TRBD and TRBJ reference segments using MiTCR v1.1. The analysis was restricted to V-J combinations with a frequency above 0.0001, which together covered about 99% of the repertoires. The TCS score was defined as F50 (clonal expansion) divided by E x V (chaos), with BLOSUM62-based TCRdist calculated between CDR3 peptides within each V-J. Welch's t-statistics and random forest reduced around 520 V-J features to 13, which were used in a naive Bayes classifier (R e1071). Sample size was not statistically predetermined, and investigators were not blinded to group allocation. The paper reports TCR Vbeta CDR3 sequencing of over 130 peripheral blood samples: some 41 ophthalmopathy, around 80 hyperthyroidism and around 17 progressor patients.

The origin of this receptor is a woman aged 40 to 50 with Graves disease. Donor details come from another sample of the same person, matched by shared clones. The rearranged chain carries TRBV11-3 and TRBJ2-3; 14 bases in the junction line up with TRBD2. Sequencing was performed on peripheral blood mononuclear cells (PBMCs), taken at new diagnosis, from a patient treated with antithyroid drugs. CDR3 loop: CASSPGTSGSEDTQYF. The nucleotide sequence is TGTGCCAGCAGCCCAGGGACTAGCGGGAGCGAAGATACGCAGTATTTT.